Below, 15 T cell receptor beta chains from the same sample are listed, as sequenced in a study of T cells and Merkel cell carcinoma outcomes. Assay used: immunoSEQ multiplex PCR; TCRdb lists only in-frame clones, some missing. The data contain over 10,000 clones, about 95% of them singletons. Sequenced material: tumor tissue from Merkel cell carcinoma. The receptors were sampled from a human donor with Merkel cell carcinoma.

Concerning this clone itself: This sample also contains other DNA sequences that code for the same CDR3. This chain connects TRBV11-2 to TRBJ1-3; tentatively, D is TRBD1 (5 bases). The CDR3 has 15 residues. Germline V lookup: CDR1 SGHAT, CDR2 FQNNGV. Trimming left V 2 bases short and J 4 bases short, with 12 bases between. Here the CDR3 DNA reads TGTGCCAGCAGCTTATCAACGGGGACCGGAAACACCATATATTTT. It encodes CASSLSTGTGNTIYF. Full variable domain (missing parts from reference TRBV11-2 and TRBJ1-3): EAGVAQSPRYKIIEKRQSVAFWCNPISGHATLYWYQQILGQGPKLLIQFQNNGVVDDSQLPKDRFSAERLKGVDSTLKIQPAKLEDSAVYLCASSLSTGTGNTIYFGEGSWLTVV.

V usage is TRBV28 and J usage is TRBJ2-7, with D uncertain. V lost 4 bases and J 2 bases, leaving 18 bases between the germline ends. The length of the CDR3 is 16 residues. CDR1 is MDHEN, CDR2 SYDVKM, per germline. The CDR3 DNA follows: TGTGCCAGCAGTTCCCCCAGTCCGATAGGGACCTACGAGCAGTACTTC. It specifies CASSSPSPIGTYEQYF.

For this clone: Germline is not matched at one junction end, which may reflect a read error. This rearrangement joins TRBV20-1 to TRBJ1-2; a possible D gene is TRBD1 (6 bases). This CDR3 contains 11 residues. Germline CDR1 is DFQATT and CDR2 is SNEGSKA (reference sequence). CDR3 nucleotides: TGCAGTGCTAGGGGGGGGCAAACAAGGCTCTTC. It translates to CSARGGQTRLF.

V is TRBV10-3 and J is TRBJ1-4, with no clear D. The CDR3 has 13 residues. The germline V and J ends were trimmed by 3 bases and 7 bases, with 9 bases remaining between them. Germline V gene sequence: CDR1 ENHRY, CDR2 SYGVKD. Here the CDR3 reads CAISDRRSEKLFF. CDR3 DNA sequence: TGTGCCATCAGTGACCGCCGGAGTGAAAAACTGTTTTTT.

This chain links TRBV25-1 with TRBJ1-4; no definite D call. CDR1 is MGHDK, CDR2 SYGVNS, per germline. Trimming cost V 6 bases and J 0 bases, with 11 bases left between them. CDR3 length equals 15 residues. CDR3 sequence: CASSHHSATNEKLFF. CDR3 nucleotide sequence: TGTGCCAGCAGCCATCACAGTGCAACTAATGAAAAACTGTTTTTT.

The CDR3 DNA reads as TGTGCCAGCAGCTTAGAGGCGTCAGGCCGACAGTACTTC. Translated: CASSLEASGRQYF. The V call is TRBV11-2, the J call TRBJ2-7; D is undetermined. This CDR3 has 13 amino acids. The germline gives CDR1 SGHAT, CDR2 FQNNGV. V dropped 0 bases and J dropped 10 bases, with 13 bases sitting between them.

CDR3 residues: CASSQSGGSNQPQHF. CDR3 coding DNA: TGTGCCAGCAGCCAAAGTGGAGGGAGCAATCAGCCCCAGCATTTT. The rearrangement joins TRBV4-2 to TRBJ1-5; no clear D. This CDR3 region has 15 residues. Trimming left V 2 bases short and J 1 base short, with 9 bases between. CDR1 and CDR2 (germline): LGHNA, YNFKEQ.

This sequence joins TRBV5-1 and TRBJ2-7; weak D call: TRBD1 (5 bases). The germline V gene has CDR1 SGHRS and CDR2 YFSETQ. The CDR3 covers 16 residues. V was shortened by 1 base and J by 7 bases, with 21 bases between the two germline ends. For the CDR3, the DNA is TGCGCCAGCAGCTTGAGTACAGGTCGCCGTAGTGGGGAGCAGTACTTC. Protein: CASSLSTGRRSGEQYF.

V usage is TRBV9 and J usage is TRBJ1-1; 7 bases are shared with TRBD1. Trimming cost V 4 bases and J 1 base; bases outside gene matches: 7. This CDR3 is 15 amino acids long. Germline CDR1 SGDLS, CDR2 YYNGEE. In nucleotides, the CDR3 is TGTGCCAGCAGCACCCGGACAGGACCGAACACTGAAGCTTTCTTT. It is translated as CASSTRTGPNTEAFF.

The V gene is TRBV28, the J gene TRBJ1-2; D perhaps matches TRBD1 (5 bases). Trimming removed 0 bases from V and 8 bases from J, with 16 bases in between. This CDR3 has 15 residues. Germline assignment: CDR1 MDHEN and CDR2 SYDVKM. The CDR3 region has the DNA TGTGCCAGCAGTTTATGGACCGGGACCTATGAGGGCTACACCTTC. This codes for CASSLWTGTYEGYTF.

The chain combines TRBV9 with TRBJ2-3; no reliable D call. Trimming took off 0 bases at V and 9 bases at J, with 14 bases between the two ends. Germline CDR1 is SGDLS and CDR2 is YYNGEE. This CDR3 contains 14 residues. DNA of the CDR3: TGTGCCAGCAGCGTAGAAAGGGCGCTGGGGACGCAGTATTTT. Translating gives CASSVERALGTQYF.

This clone was counted once. The V gene is TRBV28, the J gene TRBJ1-5, with 8 nucleotides matching TRBD1. CDR1 MDHEN and CDR2 SYDVKM come from the germline V gene. There are 15 residues in the CDR3. The V gene end was trimmed by 6 bases and the J gene end by 4 bases; junction bases not matched to a gene: 8. The CDR3 coding sequence is TGTGCCAGCAGCTTAGACAGGGGAATGAATCAGCCCCAGCATTTT. The encoded protein is CASSLDRGMNQPQHF.

The chain recombines TRBV12-5 with TRBJ2-7; TRBD1 agrees at 8 bases. V dropped 3 bases and J dropped 6; count of bases not matched to a gene: 7. CDR1 is LGHNT and CDR2 is FRNRAP in the germline V gene. The CDR3 extends over 14 amino acids. The CDR3 region is CASGFLDRVPEQYF. CDR3 nucleotide sequence: TGTGCTAGTGGTTTCCTGGACAGGGTACCCGAGCAGTACTTC.

This chain uses TRBV29-1 with TRBJ2-7; D perhaps matches TRBD1 (6 bases). CDR3 length: 11 amino acids. Deletions cut 5 bases from V and 5 bases from J, with 10 bases between. Germline V gives CDR1 SQVTM, CDR2 ANQGSEA. The CDR3 reads CSVKQGNEQYF. In DNA form, the CDR3 reads TGCAGCGTTAAACAGGGAAACGAGCAGTACTTC.

DNA for the CDR3: TGTGCCAGCAGCTATACGGGGGGAACTGAAGCTTTCTTT. Protein sequence: CASSYTGGTEAFF. The V and J genes are TRBV5-5 and TRBJ1-1; the D gene is possibly TRBD1 (5 bases). Germline V CDR1 and CDR2: SGHKS, YYEKEE (reference sequence). V was pared by 3 bases and J by 5 bases, with 11 bases between. The CDR3 loop spans 13 amino acids.